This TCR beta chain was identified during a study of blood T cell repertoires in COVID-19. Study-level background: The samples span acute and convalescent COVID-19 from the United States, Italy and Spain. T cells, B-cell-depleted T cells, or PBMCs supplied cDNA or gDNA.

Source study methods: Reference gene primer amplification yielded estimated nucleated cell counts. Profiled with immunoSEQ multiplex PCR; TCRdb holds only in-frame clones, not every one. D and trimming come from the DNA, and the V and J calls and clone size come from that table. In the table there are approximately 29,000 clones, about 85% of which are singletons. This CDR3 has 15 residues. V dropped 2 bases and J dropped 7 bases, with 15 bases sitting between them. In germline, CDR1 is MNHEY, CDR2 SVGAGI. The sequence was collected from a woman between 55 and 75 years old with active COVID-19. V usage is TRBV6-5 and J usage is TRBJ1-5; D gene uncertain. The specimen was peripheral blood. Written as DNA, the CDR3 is TGTGCCAGCAGTTACACCCCGAGAGTAGAACAGCCCCAGCATTTT. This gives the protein CASSYTPRVEQPQHF.